This T cell receptor (beta chain) is from a study of preoperative IRX-2 immunotherapy in early breast cancer. V was clipped by 6 bases and J by 1 base, with 9 bases between them. CDR3 length equals 13 residues. Assay: immunoSEQ multiplex PCR; the TCRdb copy retains only in-frame clones and omits some. The repertoire holds about 45,000 clones, about 80% seen once, with approximately 1% in the top ten. Sample treatment: preoperative locoregional IRX-2 cytokine immunotherapy. Patients received preoperative, locoregional IRX-2 cytokine immunotherapy in a phase Ib study. The clonotype comes from a human donor with breast cancer. The specimen comprised tumor tissue, sampled after IRX-2 immunotherapy. The chain carries TRBV23-1 and TRBJ1-1; no clear D gene. TRBV23-1 counts as an open reading frame of uncertain function. CDR3 DNA: TGCGCCAGCAGGTATTCAGGGAACACTGAAGCTTTCTTT. This codes for CASRYSGNTEAFF.